A single sample is the source of the 32 T cell receptor beta chains below, sequenced in a study of sequential checkpoint blockade in melanoma. Treatment reported: randomized to nivolumab then ipilimumab (arm A) or the reverse (arm B). Data came from immunoSEQ multiplex PCR; TCRdb stores just in-frame clones and leaves some out. The table shows 250 or so clones, with roughly 25% occurring only once. The sequenced sample was tumor tissue (inferred from file names), obtained from a patient given nivolumab and ipilimumab in sequence. These receptors originate from a human donor with melanoma.

This clone has just a few counts. The chain is built from TRBV2 and TRBJ2-2; D gene unclear. The V gene lost 9 bases and the J gene lost 0 bases, with 5 bases spanning the gap. CDR1 and CDR2 from the germline V gene are SNHLY and FYNNEI. There are 12 residues in the CDR3. The CDR3 DNA follows: TGTGCCAGTTCCGCGAACACCGGGGAGCTGTTTTTT. Protein: CASSANTGELFF. The full variable domain, rest sourced from reference TRBV2 and TRBJ2-2, is EPEVTQTPSHQVTQMGQEVILRCVPISNHLYFYWYRQILGQKVEFLVSFYNNEISEKSEIFDDQFSVERPDGSNFTLKIRSTKLEDSAMYFCASSANTGELFFGEGSRLTVL.

Relative to its sample, this clone is large. This chain connects TRBV11-3 to TRBJ2-7; no reliable D call. Germline V gene sequence: CDR1 SGHNT, CDR2 YENEEA. Trimming cost V 1 base and J 2 bases, with 18 bases left between them. The CDR3 covers 17 residues. The CDR3 here is CASSLGDVRHPTYEQYF. CDR3 sequence (DNA): TGTGCCAGCAGCTTAGGGGATGTCCGCCACCCAACCTACGAGCAGTACTTC.

This clone has a handful of counts. The J gene is TRBJ1-2, the V gene TRBV6-8; 12 positions agree with TRBD1. This CDR3 comprises 16 residues. CDR1 is MNHGY, CDR2 SAAAGT, per germline. V trimming: 0 bases; J trimming: 4 bases; junction bases outside the gene matches: 3. In nucleotides, the CDR3 is TGTGCCAGCAGTTACTCAGGGACAGGGGGCCTCTATGGCTACACCTTC. Its translation: CASSYSGTGGLYGYTF.

This clone has just a few counts. The V gene is TRBV9, the J gene TRBJ2-2; the match to TRBD2 covers 11 bases. With V trimmed by 3 bases and J by 4 bases, 8 bases remained unmatched. CDR1 and CDR2 from the germline V gene are SGDLS and YYNGEE. This CDR3 comprises 17 residues. The CDR3 DNA reads TGTGCCAGCAGCGCCTTGACTAGCGGGGCGATCACCGGGGAGCTGTTTTTT. Residues: CASSALTSGAITGELFF.

The rearrangement uses TRBV11-3 and TRBJ2-5; 10 bases fit TRBD2. After removal of 3 bases from V and 4 bases from J, the junction contained 8 bases not matched to a gene. The CDR3 spans 16 residues. Germline V gene sequence: CDR1 SGHNT, CDR2 YENEEA. The CDR3 here is CASSLLERGGPETQYF. The CDR3 DNA sequence: TGTGCCAGCAGCTTGCTGGAGCGGGGGGGCCCAGAGACCCAGTACTTC.

This clone was recorded a few times. The J gene is TRBJ1-6, the V gene TRBV30; maybe TRBD1 (5 bases). Germline CDR1 and CDR2: GTSNPN and SVGIG (reference sequence). The CDR3 is 14 residues long. Trimming took off 4 bases at V and 7 bases at J, with 14 bases between the two ends. CDR3: CAWKRRQGNSPLHF. The CDR3 nucleotides are TGTGCCTGGAAGCGCCGGCAGGGCAATTCACCCCTCCACTTT.

The gene calls are TRBV30 and TRBJ2-7, with a weak D call TRBD2 (6 bases). The CDR3 extends over 14 amino acids. V lost 0 bases to trimming and J lost 3 bases, with 12 bases between them. Germline loops: CDR1 GTSNPN, CDR2 SVGIG (reference sequence). CDR3 sequence reads: CAWSVSQGGYEQYF. The CDR3 DNA is TGTGCCTGGAGTGTAAGCCAGGGAGGCTACGAGCAGTACTTC.

The J gene is TRBJ2-2, the V gene TRBV9; D is unclear. CDR1 and CDR2 (germline): SGDLS, YYNGEE. The CDR3 is 13 amino acids. The V end was cut by 3 bases, the J end by 2 bases, with 5 bases between. The CDR3 region is CASSEGNTGELFF. In DNA, the CDR3 is TGTGCCAGCAGCGAGGGTAACACCGGGGAGCTGTTTTTT. Full variable domain (rest looked up from reference TRBV9 and TRBJ2-2): DSGVTQTPKHLITATGQRVTLRCSPRSGDLSVYWYQQSLDQGLQFLIQYYNGEERAKGNILERFSAQQFPDLHSELNLSSLELGDSALYFCASSEGNTGELFFGEGSRLTVL.

The DNA for the CDR3 is TGTGCCAGCACCGACCCCGGGGAGCTGTTTTTT. Its translation: CASTDPGELFF. The rearrangement uses TRBV12-5 and TRBJ2-2, with D unresolved. CDR1 and CDR2 (germline): LGHNT, FRNRAP. The CDR3 spans 11 residues.

The V and J genes are TRBV19 and TRBJ2-2; no clear D gene. The length of the CDR3 is 13 residues. The V and J ends lost 8 bases and 5 bases respectively, with 12 bases between them. CDR1 is LNHDA and CDR2 is SQIVND in the germline V gene (reference sequence). The CDR3 loop reads CASGSSMTGELFF. The CDR3 nucleotides are TGTGCCAGTGGCTCATCGATGACCGGGGAGCTGTTTTTT. Based on the CDR3 plus reference TRBV19 and TRBJ2-2, the full variable domain is DGGITQSPKYLFRKEGQNVTLSCEQNLNHDAMYWYRQDPGQGLRLIYYSQIVNDFQKGDIAEGYSVSREKKESFPLTVTSAQKNPTAFYLCASGSSMTGELFFGEGSRLTVL.

The CDR3 region is CAWSREDTQYF. The CDR3 DNA reads as TGTGCCTGGTCTAGGGAGGATACGCAGTATTTT. The V call is TRBV30, the J call TRBJ2-3; D perhaps matches TRBD2 (5 bases). Trimming shortened V by 5 bases and J by 6 bases, and 9 bases separated the two germline ends. Germline V lookup: CDR1 GTSNPN, CDR2 SVGIG (reference sequence). The CDR3 runs 11 residues. Full variable domain (outside the CDR3, taken from reference TRBV30 and TRBJ2-3): SQTIHQWPATLVQPVGSPLSLECTVEGTSNPNLYWYRQAAGRGLQLLFYSVGIGQISSEVPQNLSASRPQDRQFILSSKKLLLSDSGFYLCAWSREDTQYFGPGTRLTVL.

This clone has a handful of counts. This rearrangement joins TRBV23-1 to TRBJ2-5, with 12 positions matching TRBD1. TRBV23-1 is treated as an ORF (open reading frame) with a function not yet certain. J was trimmed by 5 bases and V by 6 bases; bases with no gene match: 7. This CDR3 is built from 15 residues. DNA for the CDR3: TGCGCCAGCAGCCAGGGACAGGGGGCGCGGGAGACCCAGTACTTC. As protein: CASSQGQGARETQYF.

CDR3: CSVDPHNYGYTF. The CDR3 DNA sequence: TGCAGCGTTGACCCCCACAACTATGGCTACACCTTC. This chain links TRBV29-1 with TRBJ1-2; no firm D call. Germline assignment: CDR1 SQVTM and CDR2 ANQGSEA. The CDR3 has 12 amino acids. Trimming took off 3 bases at V and 2 bases at J, with 7 bases between the two ends.

Only a few counts were recorded for this clone. The chain combines TRBV6-8 with TRBJ2-5; TRBD2 aligns across 8 bases. The CDR3 contains 15 residues. Germline lookup yields CDR1 MNHGY and CDR2 SAAAGT. Trimming removed 2 bases from V and 5 bases from J; junction bases left unmatched: 7. Written as DNA, the CDR3 is TGTGCCAGCAGTTACGGAGCGGGGGCCTGGGAGACCCAGTACTTC. This sequence encodes CASSYGAGAWETQYF.

The V gene is TRBV12-5, the J gene TRBJ2-3, with 12 positions matching TRBD2. CDR1 LGHNT and CDR2 FRNRAP come from the germline V gene. The CDR3 spans 17 residues. The V segment lost 5 bases and the J segment 0 bases; nucleotides outside the gene matches: 6. The CDR3, as DNA: TGTGCTAGTGGTCTGGGACTAGCGGGCCTGAGCACAGATACGCAGTATTTT. Protein sequence: CASGLGLAGLSTDTQYF. Using reference TRBV12-5 and TRBJ2-3 for the parts outside the CDR3, the full variable domain is DARVTQTPRHKVTEMGQEVTMRCQPILGHNTVFWYRQTMMQGLELLAYFRNRAPLDDSGMPKDRFSAEMPDATLATLKIQPSEPRDSAVYFCASGLGLAGLSTDTQYFGPGTRLTVL.

This clone is categorized as large (0.1 to 1%). The genes are TRBV11-3 and TRBJ1-6; D is uncertain. V lost 3 bases, J lost 5 bases, and 11 bases lay in between. This CDR3 contains 15 residues. CDR1 is SGHNT and CDR2 is YENEEA in the germline V gene. This CDR3 reads CASSFSRHNNSPLHF. In DNA form, the CDR3 reads TGTGCCAGCAGCTTTTCTCGGCACAATAATTCACCCCTCCACTTT.

This clone has a handful of counts. The rearrangement uses TRBV30 and TRBJ1-1; 7 bases are a match to TRBD1. This CDR3 is built from 13 residues. In germline, CDR1 is GTSNPN, CDR2 SVGIG (reference sequence). The junction had 3 bases not matched to a gene; V was cut back by 1 base and J by 4 bases. The CDR3 is CAWSEGQITEAFF. The CDR3 coding sequence is TGTGCCTGGAGTGAGGGACAGATCACTGAAGCTTTCTTT.

This clone was counted a few times. The genes are TRBV6-8 and TRBJ2-3; 9 positions match TRBD2. CDR1 is MNHGY, CDR2 SAAAGT, per germline. The CDR3 runs to 16 residues. V was pared by 5 bases and J by 0 bases, with 6 bases of the junction left unmatched. CDR3 in DNA: TGTGCCAGCAGTCTTCCTAGCGGGGTCAGCACAGATACGCAGTATTTT. Amino acid sequence: CASSLPSGVSTDTQYF.

The chain has TRBV19 and TRBJ1-4; TRBD1 aligns across 8 bases. Germline loops: CDR1 LNHDA, CDR2 SQIVND (reference sequence). Germline trimming cut 6 bases from V and 3 bases from J; bases unmatched to any gene: 12. The length of the CDR3 is 17 residues. The CDR3, as DNA: TGTGCCAGTAGGAGCTGGACAGGGCCAATACCTAATGAAAAACTGTTTTTT. Translated, it gives CASRSWTGPIPNEKLFF.

This clone was observed a few times. The chain couples TRBV6-8 to TRBJ1-4; D perhaps matches TRBD1 (5 bases). The CDR3 has 14 residues. Trimming removed 2 bases from V and 12 bases from J, with 16 bases in between. The germline V gene encodes CDR1 MNHGY and CDR2 SAAAGT. CDR3 residues: CASSYGTAVGELFF. CDR3 DNA sequence: TGTGCCAGCAGTTACGGGACCGCGGTTGGGGAACTGTTTTTT.

This clone was seen a few times. J is TRBJ1-1 and V is TRBV29-1; 9 bases agree with TRBD1. The CDR3 runs to 14 residues. CDR1 and CDR2 from the germline V gene are SQVTM and ANQGSEA. Losses at the gene ends were 7 bases for V and 2 bases for J; bases not matched to a gene: 8. The CDR3 nucleotides read TGCAGCGCCCCCACCACAGGGGGCAACACTGAAGCTTTCTTT. As protein: CSAPTTGGNTEAFF.

The chain uses TRBV12-5 and TRBJ2-7, with 9 nucleotides matching TRBD2. The V segment lost 3 bases and the J segment 4 bases; nucleotides outside the gene matches: 4. This CDR3 is 14 amino acids long. Looked up from germline, CDR1 is LGHNT and CDR2 is FRNRAP. CDR3 in amino acids: CASGLSSGVYEQYF. CDR3 DNA sequence: TGTGCTAGTGGTTTATCTAGCGGGGTTTACGAGCAGTACTTC.

This chain joins TRBV30 and TRBJ1-2; 7 bases fit TRBD1. Germline CDR1 is GTSNPN and CDR2 is SVGIG (reference sequence). The CDR3 consists of 12 residues. V was pared by 7 bases and J by 8 bases, with 10 bases of the junction left unmatched. The CDR3 sequence is CASDNRGLGYTF. CDR3 bases: TGTGCCTCCGACAACAGGGGACTGGGCTACACCTTC.

The table lists this clone with a few counts. The V and J genes are TRBV28 and TRBJ1-2, with 9 bases fitting TRBD1. With 1 base clipped from V and 2 bases from J, the junction kept 2 bases outside the gene matches. Germline-derived CDR1 and CDR2 are MDHEN and SYDVKM. The CDR3 runs to 15 residues. CDR3 nucleotide sequence: TGTGCCAGCAGTTTATTCGGACAGGGGAACTATGGCTACACCTTC. Translation gives CASSLFGQGNYGYTF.

The table lists this clone with a few counts. The V call is TRBV19, the J call TRBJ1-1; 9 nucleotides match TRBD1. The CDR3 has 15 amino acids. Germline CDR1 LNHDA, CDR2 SQIVND (reference sequence). J lost 4 bases, V lost 3 bases, and 6 bases had no gene match. Here the CDR3 DNA reads TGTGCCAGTAGTATCCCGGACAGGGGATTCACTGAAGCTTTCTTT. Translating gives CASSIPDRGFTEAFF.

The gene calls are TRBV5-1 and TRBJ2-2, with 7 positions matching TRBD1. This CDR3 spans 16 amino acids. The germline V gene encodes CDR1 SGHRS and CDR2 YFSETQ. The junction had 3 bases not matched to a gene; V was cut back by 0 bases and J by 1 base. The CDR3 DNA reads as TGCGCCAGCAGCTTGGTGACAGGGAGGAACACCGGGGAGCTGTTTTTT. This sequence encodes CASSLVTGRNTGELFF.

CDR3 sequence reads: CTSSQGGRDYSNQPQHF. The CDR3 nucleotides read TGCACCAGCAGCCAAGGGGGGAGGGACTATAGCAATCAGCCCCAGCATTTT. The chain uses TRBV1 and TRBJ1-5. TRBV1 is assigned pseudogene status. There are 17 residues in the CDR3.

The chain joins TRBV19 to TRBJ2-6; 8 bases agree with TRBD1. This CDR3 is 18 amino acids long. J lost 4 bases, V lost 9 bases, and 17 bases had no gene match. Germline V gives CDR1 LNHDA, CDR2 SQIVND (reference sequence). The CDR3 here is CASRPLDRAVQGANVLTF. The CDR3 DNA reads TGTGCCAGCCGGCCGTTGGACAGGGCGGTTCAGGGGGCCAACGTCCTGACTTTC.

This clone has just one count. The CDR3: CASSIVRANYGYTF. The CDR3 coding sequence is TGTGCCAGTAGTATAGTCCGGGCGAACTATGGCTACACCTTC. The chain carries TRBV19 and TRBJ1-2, with no clear D. The CDR3 consists of 14 residues. Trimming took off 1 base at V and 2 bases at J, with 8 bases between the two ends. Germline values: CDR1 LNHDA, CDR2 SQIVND (reference sequence).

About this clone itself: The junction shows a germline mismatch at one end, possibly a read error. This chain joins TRBV6-8 and TRBJ2-5; D ambiguous. CDR3 length equals 12 residues. The V gene's germline CDR1 is MNHGY and CDR2 SAAAGT. The CDR3 DNA reads as TGTGCCATCAGTAGGACCCAAGAGACCCAGTACTTC. Residues: CAISRTQETQYF.

In its sample, this clone was seen a few times. The rearrangement links TRBV6-8 to TRBJ2-1; 8 bases are shared with TRBD1. The CDR3 is 15 residues long. V shed 5 bases and J 7 bases; nucleotides not matched to a gene: 10. Germline V gene data show CDR1 as MNHGY and CDR2 as SAAAGT. Written as DNA, the CDR3 is TGTGCCAGCAGTAGGACAGGGCTAATAGGAAATGAGCAGTTCTTC. The encoded protein is CASSRTGLIGNEQFF.

This clone was picked up a small number of times. V and J are TRBV11-3 and TRBJ1-3; D gene uncertain. This CDR3 is 18 amino acids long. Between the trimmed V and J ends, which lost 4 bases and 4 bases, there was a span of 23 bases. The V gene's germline CDR1 is SGHNT and CDR2 YENEEA. In nucleotides, the CDR3 is TGTGCCAGCAGCTCCCGGGCGGGGTACCCCTCAGACGGAAACACCATATATTTT. This codes for CASSSRAGYPSDGNTIYF.